The source of this T cell receptor (beta chain) is a study of beta chain features in type 1 diabetes. Study-wide results and caveats: Sequencing the cDNA could make cells with high TCR expression show up more than they should. A moderate, significant TCRB CDR3 shortening appeared in type 1 diabetes across four CD4+ subsets.

Germline V gene data show CDR1 as ENHRY and CDR2 as SYGVKD. This CDR3 is 16 amino acids long. J was trimmed by 1 base and V by 3 bases; bases with no gene match: 4. In its sample, this clone was seen a few times. The antigen remains unidentified. Every bit of the isolated RNA underwent reverse transcription, so sequencing read expressed TCRB transcripts. Assay: immunoSEQ multiplex PCR; the TCRdb copy retains only in-frame clones and omits some. The table records about 240,000 clones, approximately 14% of them present only once. Sequencing input: naive CD4+ T cells from blood. The chain has TRBV10-3 and TRBJ2-3, with TRBD2 matching over 10 bases. The clonotype originates from a man aged 25-45 years with type 1 diabetes. The CDR3 sequence is CAISDSGREGTDTQYF. In nucleotides, the CDR3 is TGTGCCATCAGTGACAGCGGGAGGGAGGGCACAGATACGCAGTATTTT.